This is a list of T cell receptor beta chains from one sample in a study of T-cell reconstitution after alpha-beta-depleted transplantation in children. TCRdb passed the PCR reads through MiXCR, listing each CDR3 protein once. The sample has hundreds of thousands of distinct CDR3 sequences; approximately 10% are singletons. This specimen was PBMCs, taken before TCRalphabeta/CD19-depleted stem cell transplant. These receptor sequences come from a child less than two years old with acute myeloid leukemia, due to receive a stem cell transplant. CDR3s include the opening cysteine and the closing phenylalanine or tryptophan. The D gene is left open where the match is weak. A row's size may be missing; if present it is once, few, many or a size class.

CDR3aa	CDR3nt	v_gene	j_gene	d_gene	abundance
CAWSRLMGTAINYGYTF	TGTGCCTGGAGTAGGCTCATGGGTACCGCGATTAACTATGGCTACACCTTC	TRBV30	TRBJ1-2	.	few
CASSQDTGDKLNTEAFF	TGCGCCAGCAGCCAAGACACGGGAGATAAACTGAACACTGAAGCTTTCTTT	TRBV4-3	TRBJ1-1	.	many
CASSLGQGLDNEQFF	TGCGCCAGCAGCTTGGGACAGGGGCTGGACAATGAGCAGTTCTTC	TRBV5-1	TRBJ2-1	TRBD1	many
CASSGGVSPYNEQFF	TGCGCCAGCAGCGGAGGGGTTTCTCCCTACAATGAGCAGTTCTTC	TRBV4-3	TRBJ2-1	.	few
CASRGAGTGGVLVVNEQFF	TGCGCCAGCAGAGGAGCCGGGACAGGGGGCGTATTAGTTGTCAATGAGCAGTTCTTC	TRBV5-1	TRBJ2-1	TRBD1	many
CASDSLAGGTDTQYF	TGCGCCAGCGACTCTCTCGCGGGAGGAACAGATACGCAGTATTTT	TRBV5-1	TRBJ2-3	TRBD2	many
CASSSGAGANYGYTF	TGTGCCAGCAGTTCCGGGGCAGGAGCTAACTATGGCTACACCTTC	TRBV12-3/TRBV12-4	TRBJ1-2	.	.
CASSLQVLRSGNTIYF	TGTGCCAGCAGTTTACAGGTTTTACGCTCTGGAAACACCATATATTTT	TRBV12-3/TRBV12-4	TRBJ1-3	.	many
CASSYSKAATDTQYF	TGTGCCAGCAGTTACTCGAAGGCTGCCACAGATACGCAGTATTTT	TRBV6-5	TRBJ2-3	.	.
CASRLAGGGDTQYF	TGTGCCAGCCGACTAGCGGGGGGAGGGGATACGCAGTATTTT	TRBV12-3/TRBV12-4	TRBJ2-3	TRBD2	many
CASSRYSDSGNTIYF	TGTGCCAGCAGCCGTTACAGTGATTCTGGAAACACCATATATTTT	TRBV4-2	TRBJ1-3	.	many
CATSDSRGGWSEKLFF	TGTGCCACCAGTGATTCCCGAGGGGGATGGAGTGAAAAACTGTTTTTT	TRBV24-1	TRBJ1-4	.	many
CASSPLAGADTQYF	TGTGCCAGCAGCCCGCTAGCGGGAGCGGATACGCAGTATTTT	TRBV4-2	TRBJ2-3	TRBD2	.
CASRKPGQTSGNTIYF	TGTGCCAGCAGAAAACCGGGACAGACCTCTGGAAACACCATATATTTT	TRBV11-2	TRBJ1-3	TRBD1	many
CASNLGQGAHNEQFF	TGCGCCAGCAACTTAGGACAGGGCGCTCACAATGAGCAGTTCTTC	TRBV5-1	TRBJ2-1	TRBD1	.
CASSQDRRLAGAGEQYF	TGCGCCAGCAGCCAAGATAGGAGGCTAGCGGGAGCGGGCGAGCAGTACTTC	TRBV4-3	TRBJ2-7	TRBD2	many
CALLGKRGPPRETQYF	TGTGCCCTACTCGGAAAGCGAGGACCTCCTAGGGAGACCCAGTACTTC	TRBV11-1	TRBJ2-5	.	many
CASSLSGSSEQFF	TGTGCCAGCAGTCTTAGCGGGAGCAGTGAGCAGTTCTTC	TRBV28	TRBJ2-1	TRBD2	many
CSVEAGSRETQYF	TGCAGCGTAGAAGCGGGGTCGAGGGAGACCCAGTACTTC	TRBV29-1	TRBJ2-5	TRBD2	many
CASRPPWGEETQYF	TGTGCCAGCAGGCCTCCTTGGGGGGAAGAGACCCAGTACTTC	TRBV28	TRBJ2-5	.	many
CASSPRTGGPYGYTF	TGTGCCAGCAGCCCCCGGACAGGGGGCCCCTATGGCTACACCTTC	TRBV7-2	TRBJ1-2	TRBD1	many
CSVERVRGETQYF	TGCAGCGTTGAACGGGTTAGGGGAGAGACCCAGTACTTC	TRBV29-1	TRBJ2-5	.	few
CASSLFFMETQYF	TGTGCCAGCAGCCTTTTTTTTATGGAGACCCAGTACTTC	TRBV3-1	TRBJ2-5	.	many
CASSLGTGLAGLNEQFF	TGCGCCAGCAGCTTGGGAACGGGACTAGCGGGCCTCAATGAGCAGTTCTTC	TRBV5-1	TRBJ2-1	TRBD2	many
CSAGRRSYNSPLHF	TGCAGTGCTGGACGACGCTCCTATAATTCACCCCTCCACTTT	TRBV20-1	TRBJ1-6	.	many
CASSLGVGTSGTTNEQFF	TGCGCCAGCAGCTTGGGGGTCGGGACTAGCGGGACTACCAATGAGCAGTTCTTC	TRBV5-1	TRBJ2-1	TRBD2	many
CSVDGTDYGYTF	TGCAGCGTTGACGGGACGGACTATGGCTACACCTTC	TRBV29-1	TRBJ1-2	.	many
CSAITRQGESEAFF	TGCAGCGCTATAACTAGACAGGGCGAATCTGAAGCTTTCTTT	TRBV29-1	TRBJ1-1	TRBD1	many
CASSLSGTSGIVYNEQFF	TGTGCCAGCAGTTTATCGGGGACTAGCGGGATAGTTTACAATGAGCAGTTCTTC	TRBV27	TRBJ2-1	TRBD2	many
CASTRLAGAPTDTQYF	TGTGCCAGCACCAGACTAGCGGGAGCCCCCACAGATACGCAGTATTTT	TRBV6-6	TRBJ2-3	TRBD2	.
CASSARGGGYGYTF	TGTGCCAGCAGCGCCCGAGGGGGAGGGTATGGCTACACCTTC	TRBV2	TRBJ1-2	.	few
CSASKGVGEGNEKLFF	TGCAGTGCTAGCAAAGGGGTGGGGGAAGGGAATGAAAAACTGTTTTTT	TRBV20-1	TRBJ1-4	.	many
CSARDLPVSEQYF	TGCAGTGCTAGAGATCTGCCAGTATCCGAGCAGTACTTC	TRBV20-1	TRBJ2-7	.	many
CASLGGGYDGYTF	TGTGCCAGCCTCGGTGGAGGGTACGATGGCTACACCTTC	TRBV27	TRBJ1-2	.	few
CSARGPGQLSYNEQFF	TGCAGTGCTAGAGGCCCGGGACAGCTCTCCTACAATGAGCAGTTCTTC	TRBV20-1	TRBJ2-1	TRBD1	many
CSARASLGDSDTQYF	TGCAGTGCTAGAGCGTCTCTCGGGGATTCAGATACGCAGTATTTT	TRBV20-1	TRBJ2-3	.	many
CASSQGWTGELFF	TGTGCCAGTAGTCAGGGGTGGACCGGGGAGCTGTTTTTT	TRBV19	TRBJ2-2	.	.
CASSLGGGVYEQYF	TGCGCCAGCAGCTTGGGCGGGGGAGTTTACGAGCAGTACTTC	TRBV5-1	TRBJ2-7	TRBD2	few
CASSVDPSGSYNEQFF	TGTGCCAGCAGCGTAGACCCTAGCGGGAGTTACAATGAGCAGTTCTTC	TRBV9	TRBJ2-1	TRBD2	many
CASSVAYGWGTGELFF	TGTGCCAGCAGCGTAGCATATGGATGGGGCACCGGGGAGCTGTTTTTT	TRBV9	TRBJ2-2	.	many
CASSAGTAPYDTQYF	TGTGCCAGCAGTGCCGGGACAGCCCCGTATGATACGCAGTATTTT	TRBV12-3/TRBV12-4	TRBJ2-3	TRBD1	.
CASSPYGGPLYNEQFF	TGTGCCAGCAGTCCCTATGGCGGCCCTCTCTACAATGAGCAGTTCTTC	TRBV7-9	TRBJ2-1	.	many